This T cell receptor beta chain was sequenced for a study of blood T cell repertoires in COVID-19. About the research overall: T cells, B-cell-depleted T cells, or PBMCs supplied cDNA or gDNA.

V trimming: 3 bases; J trimming: 4 bases; junction bases outside the gene matches: 7. This CDR3 has 15 residues. Per germline, CDR1 SGHAT and CDR2 FQNNGV. Only in-frame clones appear in the TCRdb table, and some are missing; sequencing was by immunoSEQ multiplex PCR. The sample shows more than 120,000 clones, around nine tenths of them seen only once. The specimen sequenced was peripheral blood. The clonotype comes from a woman aged 45-65 years with active or convalescent COVID-19. The chain combines TRBV11-2 with TRBJ1-1; 8 nucleotides match TRBD1. CDR3 protein: CASSFQGAGGTEAFF. CDR3 nucleotide sequence: TGTGCCAGCAGCTTTCAGGGGGCCGGGGGCACTGAAGCTTTCTTT.